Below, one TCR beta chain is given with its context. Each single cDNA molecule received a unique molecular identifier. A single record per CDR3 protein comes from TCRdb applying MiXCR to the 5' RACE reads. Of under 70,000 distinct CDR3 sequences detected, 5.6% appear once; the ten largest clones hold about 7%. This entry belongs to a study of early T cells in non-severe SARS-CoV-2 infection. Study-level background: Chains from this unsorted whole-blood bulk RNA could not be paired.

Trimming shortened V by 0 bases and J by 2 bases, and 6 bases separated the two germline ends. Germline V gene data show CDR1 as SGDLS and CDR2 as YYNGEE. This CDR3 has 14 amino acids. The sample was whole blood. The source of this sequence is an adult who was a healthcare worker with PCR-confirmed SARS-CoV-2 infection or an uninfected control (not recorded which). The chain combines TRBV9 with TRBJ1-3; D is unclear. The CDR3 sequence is CASSVGAAGNTIYF. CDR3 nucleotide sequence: TGTGCCAGCAGCGTAGGGGCGGCTGGAAACACCATATATTTT. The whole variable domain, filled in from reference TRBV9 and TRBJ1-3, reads DSGVTQTPKHLITATGQRVTLRCSPRSGDLSVYWYQQSLDQGLQFLIQYYNGEERAKGNILERFSAQQFPDLHSELNLSSLELGDSALYFCASSVGAAGNTIYFGEGSWLTVV.